A selection of T cell receptor beta chains follows, all from one sample in a study of graft-versus-host responses after intestinal transplantation. The table came from immunoSEQ multiplex PCR; TCRdb's copy has only in-frame clones and leaves some out. The sample yields roughly 93,000 clones, approximately 92% seen once. Antigens for these TCRs are unknown. The sample was unstimulated CD8+ T cells sorted from spleen or lymph node cells, taken before intestinal transplant. All receptors derive from a human donor who received an intestinal transplant. Each CDR3 is given without its conserved first and last residue. D genes are given only for firm matches. Size values are once, few and many counts, or a class for expanded clones, and some rows have none.

CDR3 protein: ASTQTTTDTQY
D gene: .
clone size: .
J gene: TRBJ2-3
CDR3 length: 11
V gene: TRBV2

CDR3 protein: ASSRPTSGVADTQY
D gene: TRBD2
clone size: .
J gene: TRBJ2-3
CDR3 length: 14
V gene: TRBV5-6

CDR3 protein: ASSLGRSGWAF
D gene: .
clone size: .
J gene: TRBJ1-1
CDR3 length: 11
V gene: TRBV27

CDR3 protein: ASSMQGANSPLH
D gene: TRBD1
clone size: .
J gene: TRBJ1-6
CDR3 length: 12
V gene: TRBV19

CDR3 protein: ASSLVDSAYEQY
D gene: .
clone size: few
J gene: TRBJ2-7
CDR3 length: 12
V gene: TRBV7-9

CDR3 protein: ASSQVGIRSYNEQF
D gene: .
clone size: .
J gene: TRBJ2-1
CDR3 length: 14
V gene: TRBV4-1

CDR3 protein: ASSQGLVNYGYT
D gene: .
clone size: .
J gene: TRBJ1-2
CDR3 length: 12
V gene: TRBV16

CDR3 protein: ASSFRPSGGYT
D gene: .
clone size: .
J gene: TRBJ1-2
CDR3 length: 11
V gene: TRBV28

CDR3 protein: ASSERDRPSYEQY
D gene: TRBD1
clone size: once
J gene: TRBJ2-7
CDR3 length: 13
V gene: TRBV9

CDR3 protein: ASSLGQSEQY
D gene: .
clone size: .
J gene: TRBJ2-7
CDR3 length: 10
V gene: TRBV27

CDR3 protein: ASSWDRGYQETQY
D gene: TRBD1
clone size: .
J gene: TRBJ2-5
CDR3 length: 13
V gene: TRBV10-2

CDR3 protein: ASSRGAGTDTQY
D gene: .
clone size: once
J gene: TRBJ2-3
CDR3 length: 12
V gene: TRBV9

CDR3 protein: AGAYRFSTSYEQY
D gene: .
clone size: .
J gene: TRBJ2-7
CDR3 length: 13
V gene: TRBV30

CDR3 protein: ASSLVGSGGSKETQY
D gene: TRBD2
clone size: .
J gene: TRBJ2-5
CDR3 length: 15
V gene: TRBV5-6

CDR3 protein: ASSLRLAGDPRWVYEQY
D gene: TRBD2
clone size: .
J gene: TRBJ2-7
CDR3 length: 17
V gene: TRBV5-4

CDR3 protein: SVDPGGELF
D gene: .
clone size: .
J gene: TRBJ2-2
CDR3 length: 9
V gene: TRBV29-1

CDR3 protein: ASSLSGNTEAF
D gene: .
clone size: .
J gene: TRBJ1-1
CDR3 length: 11
V gene: TRBV7-6

CDR3 protein: ATSQVDTEAF
D gene: .
clone size: .
J gene: TRBJ1-1
CDR3 length: 10
V gene: TRBV15

CDR3 protein: ASSPNFGLAVEETQY
D gene: TRBD2
clone size: once
J gene: TRBJ2-5
CDR3 length: 15
V gene: TRBV4-3

CDR3 protein: ASTSRLAGGETQY
D gene: TRBD2
clone size: .
J gene: TRBJ2-5
CDR3 length: 13
V gene: TRBV6-5

CDR3 protein: ASSLGRGPLEQY
D gene: .
clone size: .
J gene: TRBJ2-7
CDR3 length: 12
V gene: TRBV27

CDR3 protein: ASSPSGYSYEQY
D gene: .
clone size: once
J gene: TRBJ2-7
CDR3 length: 12
V gene: TRBV11-2

CDR3 protein: ASRTSGTLGTDTQY
D gene: TRBD2
clone size: .
J gene: TRBJ2-3
CDR3 length: 14
V gene: TRBV5-1

CDR3 protein: ASSEVLTGGFSQNGYT
D gene: TRBD1
clone size: once
J gene: TRBJ1-2
CDR3 length: 16
V gene: TRBV6-1

CDR3 protein: ASSLGVGSGYT
D gene: .
clone size: .
J gene: TRBJ1-2
CDR3 length: 11
V gene: TRBV27

CDR3 protein: ASSSNYNEQF
D gene: .
clone size: .
J gene: TRBJ2-1
CDR3 length: 10
V gene: TRBV5-1

CDR3 protein: ASSQVLGNEQF
D gene: .
clone size: .
J gene: TRBJ2-1
CDR3 length: 11
V gene: TRBV4-3

CDR3 protein: AWTSGISSYNEQF
D gene: TRBD2
clone size: .
J gene: TRBJ2-1
CDR3 length: 13
V gene: TRBV30

CDR3 protein: AYILEADQETQY
D gene: .
clone size: .
J gene: TRBJ2-5
CDR3 length: 12
V gene: TRBV30

CDR3 protein: ASSSLGVETGNTIY
D gene: .
clone size: .
J gene: TRBJ1-3
CDR3 length: 14
V gene: TRBV4-1

CDR3 protein: ATSRRPGLLYNEQF
D gene: .
clone size: .
J gene: TRBJ2-1
CDR3 length: 14
V gene: TRBV15

CDR3 protein: ASSLRGGYGYT
D gene: .
clone size: .
J gene: TRBJ1-2
CDR3 length: 11
V gene: TRBV28

CDR3 protein: ASSEGLGTDTQY
D gene: TRBD2
clone size: .
J gene: TRBJ2-3
CDR3 length: 12
V gene: TRBV6-4

CDR3 protein: ASSKTPGLSYGYT
D gene: .
clone size: once
J gene: TRBJ1-2
CDR3 length: 13
V gene: TRBV28

CDR3 protein: ASSPGTGGNEQF
D gene: TRBD1
clone size: .
J gene: TRBJ2-1
CDR3 length: 12
V gene: TRBV27

CDR3 protein: ASSQDSTVEAF
D gene: .
clone size: .
J gene: TRBJ1-1
CDR3 length: 11
V gene: TRBV4-1

CDR3 protein: ASSLVQNSNQPQH
D gene: .
clone size: .
J gene: TRBJ1-5
CDR3 length: 13
V gene: TRBV7-8

CDR3 protein: ASGSSGSIGETQY
D gene: TRBD2
clone size: .
J gene: TRBJ2-5
CDR3 length: 13
V gene: TRBV6-5

CDR3 protein: ASSHWTGDEQY
D gene: TRBD1
clone size: .
J gene: TRBJ2-7
CDR3 length: 11
V gene: TRBV4-3

CDR3 protein: ASSASGPPNEQY
D gene: TRBD2
clone size: .
J gene: TRBJ2-7
CDR3 length: 12
V gene: TRBV19

CDR3 protein: ASSLDQDTYNEQF
D gene: .
clone size: once
J gene: TRBJ2-1
CDR3 length: 13
V gene: TRBV27

CDR3 protein: ASSLGGLGLGGELF
D gene: TRBD2
clone size: .
J gene: TRBJ2-2
CDR3 length: 14
V gene: TRBV7-8

CDR3 protein: ASSESVGQGGNQPQH
D gene: .
clone size: .
J gene: TRBJ1-5
CDR3 length: 15
V gene: TRBV10-2

CDR3 protein: ASSFPSTDTQY
D gene: .
clone size: .
J gene: TRBJ2-3
CDR3 length: 11
V gene: TRBV28

CDR3 protein: AWSYRSSGNTIY
D gene: .
clone size: .
J gene: TRBJ1-3
CDR3 length: 12
V gene: TRBV30

CDR3 protein: ASSQGQGQETQY
D gene: TRBD1
clone size: .
J gene: TRBJ2-5
CDR3 length: 12
V gene: TRBV7-3

CDR3 protein: ASSVGGAETDTQY
D gene: .
clone size: .
J gene: TRBJ2-3
CDR3 length: 13
V gene: TRBV9

CDR3 protein: ASSLEANTEAF
D gene: .
clone size: .
J gene: TRBJ1-1
CDR3 length: 11
V gene: TRBV11-2